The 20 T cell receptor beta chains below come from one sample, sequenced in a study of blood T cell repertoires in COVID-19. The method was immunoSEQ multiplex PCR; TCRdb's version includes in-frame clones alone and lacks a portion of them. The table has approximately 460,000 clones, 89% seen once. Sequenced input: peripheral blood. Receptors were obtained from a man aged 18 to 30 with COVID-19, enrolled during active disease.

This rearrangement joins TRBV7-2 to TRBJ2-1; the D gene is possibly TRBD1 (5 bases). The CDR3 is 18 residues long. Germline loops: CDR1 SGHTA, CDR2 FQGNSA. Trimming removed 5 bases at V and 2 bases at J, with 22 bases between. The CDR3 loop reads CASSDRGWESGPYNEQFF. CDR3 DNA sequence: TGTGCCAGCAGCGACAGAGGTTGGGAATCAGGTCCCTACAATGAGCAGTTCTTC.

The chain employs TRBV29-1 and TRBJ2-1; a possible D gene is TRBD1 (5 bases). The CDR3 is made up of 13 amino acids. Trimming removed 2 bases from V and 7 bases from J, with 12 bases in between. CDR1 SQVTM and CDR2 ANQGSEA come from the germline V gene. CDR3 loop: CSVEPRVRNEQFF. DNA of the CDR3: TGCAGCGTTGAACCCAGGGTCAGAAATGAGCAGTTCTTC.

The DNA of the CDR3 is TGCGCCAGCAGCCCGGGACTAGGGGCCACCGGGGAGCTGTTTTTT. Translated, it gives CASSPGLGATGELFF. J is TRBJ2-2 and V is TRBV5-1; TRBD2 agrees at 8 bases. Germline V gene sequence: CDR1 SGHRS, CDR2 YFSETQ. Losses at the gene ends were 4 bases for V and 4 bases for J; bases not matched to a gene: 6. The CDR3 length is 15 residues.

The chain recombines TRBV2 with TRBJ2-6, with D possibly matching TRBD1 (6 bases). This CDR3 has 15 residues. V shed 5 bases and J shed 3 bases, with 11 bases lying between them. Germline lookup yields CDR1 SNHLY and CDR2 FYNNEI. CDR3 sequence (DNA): TGTGCCAGCAGTTTCGCAGGGGTTGGGGCCAACGTCCTGACTTTC. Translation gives CASSFAGVGANVLTF. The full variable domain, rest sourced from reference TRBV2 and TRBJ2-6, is EPEVTQTPSHQVTQMGQEVILRCVPISNHLYFYWYRQILGQKVEFLVSFYNNEISEKSEIFDDQFSVERPDGSNFTLKIRSTKLEDSAMYFCASSFAGVGANVLTFGAGSRLTVL.

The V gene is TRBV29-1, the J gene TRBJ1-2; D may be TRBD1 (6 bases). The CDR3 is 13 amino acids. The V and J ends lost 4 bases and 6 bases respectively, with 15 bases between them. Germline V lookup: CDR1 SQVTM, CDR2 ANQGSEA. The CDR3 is CSVGWRGGDGYTF. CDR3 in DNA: TGCAGCGTTGGGTGGAGAGGGGGGGATGGCTACACCTTC.

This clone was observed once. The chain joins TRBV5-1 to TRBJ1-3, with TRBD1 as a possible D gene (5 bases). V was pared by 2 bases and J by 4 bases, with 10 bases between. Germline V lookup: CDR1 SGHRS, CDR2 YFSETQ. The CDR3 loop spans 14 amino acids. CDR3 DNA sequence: TGCGCCAGCAGCTTTGGACAAGCCGGAAACACCATATATTTT. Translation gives CASSFGQAGNTIYF.

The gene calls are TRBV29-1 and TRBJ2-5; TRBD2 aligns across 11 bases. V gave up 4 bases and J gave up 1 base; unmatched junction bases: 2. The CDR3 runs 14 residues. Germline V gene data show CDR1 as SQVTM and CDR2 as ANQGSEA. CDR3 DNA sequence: TGCAGCGTTGTGACTAGCGGGATCCAAGAGACCCAGTACTTC. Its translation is CSVVTSGIQETQYF.

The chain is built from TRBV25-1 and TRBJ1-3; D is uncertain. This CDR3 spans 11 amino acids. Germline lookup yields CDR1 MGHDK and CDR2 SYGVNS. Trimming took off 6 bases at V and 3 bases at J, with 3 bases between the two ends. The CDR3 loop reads CASSIGNTIYF. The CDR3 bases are TGTGCCAGCAGCATTGGAAACACCATATATTTT.

CDR3 region: CASSEQYQETQYF. The CDR3 region has the DNA TGTGCCAGCAGTGAACAGTATCAGGAGACCCAGTACTTC. The rearrangement uses TRBV2 and TRBJ2-5; D gene ambiguous. Trimming left V 2 bases short and J 5 bases short, with 9 bases between. The CDR3 consists of 13 residues. The germline V gene encodes CDR1 SNHLY and CDR2 FYNNEI.

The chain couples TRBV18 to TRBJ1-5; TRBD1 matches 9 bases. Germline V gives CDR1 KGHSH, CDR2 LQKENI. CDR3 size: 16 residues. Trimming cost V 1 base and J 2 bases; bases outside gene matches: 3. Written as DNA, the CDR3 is TGTGCCAGCTCACCACGGAGGACAGGGGGCAATCAGCCCCAGCATTTT. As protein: CASSPRRTGGNQPQHF.

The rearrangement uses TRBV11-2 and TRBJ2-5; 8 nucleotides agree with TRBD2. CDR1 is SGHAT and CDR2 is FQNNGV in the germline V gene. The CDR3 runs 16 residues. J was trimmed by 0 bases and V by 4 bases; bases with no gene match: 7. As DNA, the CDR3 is TGTGCCAGCAGCTCACCGGGGGGGCAATACCAAGAGACCCAGTACTTC. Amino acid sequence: CASSSPGGQYQETQYF.

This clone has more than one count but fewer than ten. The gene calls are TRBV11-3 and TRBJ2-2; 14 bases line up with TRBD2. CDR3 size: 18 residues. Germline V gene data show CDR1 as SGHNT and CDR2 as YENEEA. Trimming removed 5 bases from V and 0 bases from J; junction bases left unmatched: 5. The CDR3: CASSQWTSGGSNTGELFF. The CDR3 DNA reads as TGTGCCAGCAGCCAATGGACTAGCGGGGGGTCGAACACCGGGGAGCTGTTTTTT.

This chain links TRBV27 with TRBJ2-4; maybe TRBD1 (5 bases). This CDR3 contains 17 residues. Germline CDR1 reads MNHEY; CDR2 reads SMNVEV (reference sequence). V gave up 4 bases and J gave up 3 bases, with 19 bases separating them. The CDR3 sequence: CASSSLVEFRGKNIQYF. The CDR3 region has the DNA TGTGCCAGCAGTTCCTTAGTGGAATTTAGGGGCAAAAACATTCAGTACTTC.

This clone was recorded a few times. The CDR3 DNA follows: TGTGCCAGCAGCCAAGGGGACAGACAAGCCAATGAGCAGTTCTTC. Amino acid sequence: CASSQGDRQANEQFF. V gene TRBV3-1 (or the pseudogene TRBV3-2) combines with J gene TRBJ2-1; the match to TRBD1 covers 7 bases. There are 15 residues in the CDR3. V shed 1 base, J shed 6 bases, and the junction held 6 bases outside the gene matches. Germline V gene lookup returns CDR1 LGHDT and CDR2 YNNKEL (reference sequence).

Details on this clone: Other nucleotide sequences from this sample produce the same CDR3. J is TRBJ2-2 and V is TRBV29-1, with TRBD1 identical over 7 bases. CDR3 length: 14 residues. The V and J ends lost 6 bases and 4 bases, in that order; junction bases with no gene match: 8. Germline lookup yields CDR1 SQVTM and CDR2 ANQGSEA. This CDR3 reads CSVQGGAGTGELFF. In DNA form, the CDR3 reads TGCAGCGTCCAAGGGGGCGCAGGCACCGGGGAGCTGTTTTTT.

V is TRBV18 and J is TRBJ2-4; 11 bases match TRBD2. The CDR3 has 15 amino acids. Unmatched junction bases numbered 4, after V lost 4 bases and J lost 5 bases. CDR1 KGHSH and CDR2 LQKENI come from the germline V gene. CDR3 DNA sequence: TGTGCCAGCTCACAAACACTAGCGGGAGAAAACATTCAGTACTTC. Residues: CASSQTLAGENIQYF.

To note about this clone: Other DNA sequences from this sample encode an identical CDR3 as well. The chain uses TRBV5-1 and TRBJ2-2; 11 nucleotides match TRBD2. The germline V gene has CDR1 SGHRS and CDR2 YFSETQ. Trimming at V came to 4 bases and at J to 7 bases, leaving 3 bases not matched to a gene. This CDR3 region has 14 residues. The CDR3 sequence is CASSPGTSGGELFF. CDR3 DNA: TGCGCCAGCAGCCCGGGGACTAGCGGCGGGGAGCTGTTTTTT. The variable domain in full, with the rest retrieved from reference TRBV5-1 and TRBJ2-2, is KAGVTQTPRYLIKTRGQQVTLSCSPISGHRSVSWYQQTPGQGLQFLFEYFSETQRNKGNFPGRFSGRQFSNSRSEMNVSTLELGDSALYLCASSPGTSGGELFFGEGSRLTVL.

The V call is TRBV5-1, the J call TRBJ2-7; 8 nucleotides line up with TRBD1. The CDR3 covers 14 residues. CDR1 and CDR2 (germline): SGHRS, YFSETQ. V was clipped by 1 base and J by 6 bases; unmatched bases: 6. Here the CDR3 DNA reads TGCGCCAGCAGCTTGTGGCAGGGGGCGTTCGAGCAGTACTTC. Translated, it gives CASSLWQGAFEQYF.

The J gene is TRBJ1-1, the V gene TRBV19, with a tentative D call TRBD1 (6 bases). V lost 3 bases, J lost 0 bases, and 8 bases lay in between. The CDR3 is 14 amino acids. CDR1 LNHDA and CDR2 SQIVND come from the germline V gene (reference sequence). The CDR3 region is CASSMDSLNTEAFF. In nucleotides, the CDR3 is TGTGCCAGTAGTATGGACAGTTTGAACACTGAAGCTTTCTTT. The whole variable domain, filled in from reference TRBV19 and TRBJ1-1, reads DGGITQSPKYLFRKEGQNVTLSCEQNLNHDAMYWYRQDPGQGLRLIYYSQIVNDFQKGDIAEGYSVSREKKESFPLTVTSAQKNPTAFYLCASSMDSLNTEAFFGQGTRLTVV.

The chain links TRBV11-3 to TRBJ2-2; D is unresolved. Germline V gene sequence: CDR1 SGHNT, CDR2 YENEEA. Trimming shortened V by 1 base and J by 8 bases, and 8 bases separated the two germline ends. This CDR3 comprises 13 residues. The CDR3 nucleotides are TGTGCCAGCAGCTTAGGTACAGTGGGGGAGCTGTTTTTT. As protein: CASSLGTVGELFF.